This T cell receptor (beta chain) appears in the sequencing data of a study of blood T cell repertoires in COVID-19 (TCRdb year 2020). Background on the whole study: The collaborator samples originated in the United States, Italy and Spain and spanned the acute and convalescent phases of COVID-19. The dataset comprised deeply sampled blood TCRbeta repertoires from subjects exposed to, actively infected with, or recovered from COVID-19. Samples were obtained from the ongoing ImmuneRACE study (first 160 participants) and from approximately 1,200 subjects provided by 6 global collaborators. Where available, HLA class I and class II types were taken from metadata supplied by the sample provider and were not determined by assay-based typing. The repertoires were released in a freely available public database meant as a resource for research on the immune response to SARS-CoV-2. Nearly every sample came with metadata listing a de-identified subject ID, COVID-19 status, age in years and sex. The prospective study material was composed of cDNA or gDNA derived from T cells, B-cell-depleted T cells, or PBMCs.

TCRbeta CDR3 regions were amplified from genomic DNA by means of the immunoSEQ Assay, a bias-controlled multiplex PCR. The authors processed their data as follows. Nucleated cell counts per sample were estimated from amplification of reference gene primers within the assay. Sequence reads were collapsed and filtered to measure the absolute abundance of every unique TCRbeta CDR3 rearrangement. For each sample, productive Simpson clonality was calculated as the square root of Simpson's diversity index over productive rearrangements. TCRdb stores this immuneACCESS table with in-frame sequences only. Part of the clones is absent; in the studies checked, under half of the shortfall reflects unresolved V genes, and no reason is known for the rest. For V, J and clone size, that table is used; D and trimming come from the DNA. For this sample there are about 130,000 clones; approximately 83% appear just once. The ten largest clones capture 15% to 20% of the sample.

As for this clone: No antigen is known for it. There are no base qualities to consult, and no much larger clone falls within one base.

There are 16 amino acids in the CDR3, from cysteine to phenylalanine inclusive. Kept here is only the CDR3 DNA, which spans 48 bases and is read in frame from base 1. V has 3 bases trimmed and J has 4 bases trimmed; junction bases matching no gene number 4. CDR1 LGHDT and CDR2 YNNKEL were looked up in the germline V gene (reference sequence). Another Seattle source contributed samples from volunteer blood donors who had recovered from COVID-19. The collaborating institutions used their own protocols to collect whole blood in K2EDTA tubes. For TCRbeta analysis, collaborators shipped samples in one of three forms: frozen whole blood, isolated PBMCs, or DNA extracted from either of those sample types. On the study overall, not on this receptor specifically: The amount of clinical and demographic metadata varied by source and participant and was provided uncurated.

The rearrangement joined TRBV3-1 (or the pseudogene TRBV3-2) to TRBJ2-1, with 12 bases in between that match TRBD2. Sequenced sample: peripheral blood. The receptor was derived from a woman aged 45-65 years who had recovered from COVID-19. The CDR3 protein: CASSHPLAGGYNEQFF. The DNA reads TGTGCCAGCAGCCACCCCCTAGCGGGGGGGTACAATGAGCAGTTCTTC.